This TCR beta chain was found in a study of T cell responses to AZD1222 COVID-19 vaccine. Data came from immunoSEQ multiplex PCR; TCRdb stores just in-frame clones and leaves some out. The sample contains tens of thousands of clones, approximately 86% of which appear only once. Of note for this clone: As yet, its antigen is unknown.

Study-wide results and limits: Spike was spanned by vaccine-associated CD4 TCRs, which were dominant at 160-218 and 743-854. After two AZD1222 doses, spike-specific TCR breadth and depth rose versus day 0. The donor group comprised mostly white British people and more females; the analysis possibly underestimated clonal diversity. It was only after the peak T cell response that any repertoires were sampled.

The germline gives CDR1 KGHSH, CDR2 LQKENI. The CDR3 has 15 residues. J was trimmed by 5 bases and V by 6 bases; bases with no gene match: 11. This chain links TRBV18 with TRBJ1-1, with 8 bases aligning to TRBD1. Sequencing used peripheral blood, obtained 28 days after the second AZD1222 dose. This sequence originates from an adult who received the AZD1222 COVID-19 vaccine. CDR3 loop: CASSPWTGSQTEAFF. The CDR3, as DNA: TGTGCCAGCTCCCCCTGGACAGGGTCACAGACTGAAGCTTTCTTT.